Listed here is a single T cell receptor (beta chain). This receptor's antigen is unknown. No base quality information exists; no much larger clone differs at one position. Inclusive of the bounding cysteine and phenylalanine, the CDR3 is 17 residues long. Kept here is only the CDR3 DNA, which spans 51 bases and is read in frame from base 1. The germline V gene (reference sequence) specifies SEHNR as CDR1 and FQNEAQ as CDR2. Relative to germline, V is missing 5 bases and J is missing 0 bases, with 10 bases of the junction outside any gene match. This sample was taken from a study of CDR3 diversity in severe acne (dated by TCRdb to between 2017 and 2020). Library construction relied on PCR. Data came from an Illumina HiSeq 2000. TCRdb reworked the public reads: Q25 trimming with fastp, MiXCR clone assembly, productive beta chains retained. Each CDR3 protein gets just one entry, which takes the most common genes and DNA from the rows behind it. This sample is represented by over 100,000 distinct CDR3 sequences; 45% to 60% of them were singletons. The top ten clonotypes cover under 15% of the sample.

This clonotype was sampled from a male donor with acne. The chain is encoded by TRBV7-9 joined to TRBJ2-1; 7 bases in between match TRBD2. The specimen was blood. CDR3 region: CASSPPTSDSSYNEQFF. The bases read TGTGCCAGCAGCCCACCTACTAGCGATAGCTCCTACAATGAGCAGTTCTTC.